The clone carrying this TCR beta chain was picked up a small number of times. The antigen is undetermined. Collected material from alopecia areata patients comprised lesional scalp punch biopsies and peripheral blood. The data stem from a study of CD8+ T cells in alopecia areata. Study at large: Treatment of the treated patients consisted of oral tofacitinib, 5 to 10 mg twice daily. It was 6 to 18 months of tofacitinib, and then there were 6 months off drug. Points from the study as a whole: Across lesional scalp, and particularly alopecia totalis/universalis, clonality surpassed that of normal scalp.

The CDR3 has 14 amino acids. V lost 4 bases and J lost 4; bases outside the gene matches: 5. CDR1 is SGHDT, CDR2 YYEEEE, per germline. Sequencing templates came from extracted RNA that was reverse transcribed into cDNA. The assay was immunoSEQ multiplex PCR, and TCRdb's table has in-frame clones only and misses some. The data show about 130,000 clones, approximately 49% seen once. This rearrangement joins TRBV5-6 to TRBJ2-1; 7 nucleotides line up with TRBD1. The sample consisted of CD8+ T cells sorted from blood, taken at week 0. The sequence came from a human donor with alopecia areata. The CDR3 reads CASSPGTAYNEQFF. DNA of the CDR3: TGTGCCAGCAGCCCGGGGACAGCGTACAATGAGCAGTTCTTC.